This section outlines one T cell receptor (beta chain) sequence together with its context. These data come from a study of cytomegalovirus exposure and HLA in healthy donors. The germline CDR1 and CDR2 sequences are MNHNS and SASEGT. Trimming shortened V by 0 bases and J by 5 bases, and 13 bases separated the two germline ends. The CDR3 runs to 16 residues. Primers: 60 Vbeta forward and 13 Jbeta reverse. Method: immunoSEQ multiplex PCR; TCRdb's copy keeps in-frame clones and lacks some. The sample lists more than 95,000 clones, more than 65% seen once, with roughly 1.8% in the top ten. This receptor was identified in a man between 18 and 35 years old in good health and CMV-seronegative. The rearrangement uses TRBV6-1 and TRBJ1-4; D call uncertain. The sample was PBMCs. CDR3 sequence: CASSEARGIPNEKLFF. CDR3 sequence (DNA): TGTGCCAGCAGTGAAGCGAGAGGGATCCCCAATGAAAAACTGTTTTTT.